One T cell receptor (beta chain) is described in this entry. The data were taken from a study of blood T cell repertoires in COVID-19. Study as a whole: The United States, Italy and Spain provided the acute and convalescent COVID-19 samples.

Cohorts were based on clinical histories the participants reported. The recovered donors of Cohort 3 showed two negative PCRs, clearance, or symptom resolution. Clones were sequenced by immunoSEQ multiplex PCR, and TCRdb holds only the in-frame ones, with some missing. The sample holds 150,000 to 200,000 clones, roughly 90% seen once. V was cut by 5 bases and J by 3 bases, with 14 bases left in between. This CDR3 is built from 15 residues. CDR1 MNHEY and CDR2 SMNVEV come from the germline V gene (reference sequence). The V call is TRBV27, the J call TRBJ2-1, with D uncertain. The specimen sequenced was PBMCs or T cells enriched from blood (not recorded which). The clonotype originates from a woman aged 18-29 years who had recovered from COVID-19. The CDR3 bases are TGTGCCAGCAGTCTAAGCGCCCCGGGCTACAATGAGCAGTTCTTC. Its translation: CASSLSAPGYNEQFF.